This T cell receptor beta chain stems from a study of identical twins. General study points: There was more out-of-frame TCR alpha sharing in monozygotic twins than models estimated. In beta out-of-frame sequences, the excess sharing between twins was weaker.

As for this clonotype: What it binds is not known.

The germline CDR1 and CDR2 sequences are MGHDK and SYGVNS. CDR3 size: 15 residues. The V gene end was trimmed by 8 bases and the J gene end by 8 bases; junction bases not matched to a gene: 11. Each CDR3 protein gets one entry after TCRdb re-called the 5' RACE reads with MiXCR. This sample carries 250,000 to 350,000 distinct CDR3 sequences, 7.5% to 9.5% of them seen once, and the ten largest clones take roughly 6.8%. The sample was also linked to a second study, of yellow fever vaccine responses in identical twins.

Input material: CD8+ T cells sorted from blood. The sequence was obtained from a woman between 18 and 30 years old in good health. V is TRBV25-1 and J is TRBJ2-1, with TRBD2 matching 11 bases. The CDR3 region is CASQTSGMVPDEQFF. The CDR3 DNA is TGTGCCAGCCAGACTAGCGGGATGGTTCCCGATGAGCAGTTCTTC.